This T cell receptor beta chain was recovered during a study of Tregs in tolerant kidney transplant recipients. The repertoire was sequenced with immunoSEQ multiplex PCR; TCRdb's copy has only in-frame clones and lacks some. The sample records about 240,000 clones, 65% to 85% being singletons. Germline V lookup: CDR1 SGHNT, CDR2 YYREEE (reference sequence). The V gene end was trimmed by 4 bases and the J gene end by 3 bases; junction bases not matched to a gene: 9. CDR3 size: 18 residues. Unstimulated regulatory T cells (CD4+CD25+CD127-), CD4+CD25- non-regulatory cells, CD4 and CD8 cells were FACS-sorted from thawed PBMCs. General study points: Expanding Tregs on activated donor B cells appeared to best identify donor-specific TCRbeta clones. Few patients were studied, so findings need validation in larger groups. No direct test of biological reproducibility was done here.

With regard to this clone: What it recognizes is unknown.

V and J are TRBV5-4 and TRBJ2-1, with TRBD2 matching 14 bases. This TCR derives from a human donor in good health. The sequencing input was CD4+ T cells from blood. The CDR3 sequence is CASSPGTSGSPGYNEQFF. The CDR3 DNA reads as TGTGCCAGCAGCCCCGGGACTAGCGGGAGCCCCGGCTACAATGAGCAGTTCTTC. Looking up the rest from reference TRBV5-4 and TRBJ2-1 gives the full variable domain: ETGVTQSPTHLIKTRGQQVTLRCSSQSGHNTVSWYQQALGQGPQFIFQYYREEENGRGNFPPRFSGLQFPNYSSELNVNALELDDSALYLCASSPGTSGSPGYNEQFFGPGTRLTVL.